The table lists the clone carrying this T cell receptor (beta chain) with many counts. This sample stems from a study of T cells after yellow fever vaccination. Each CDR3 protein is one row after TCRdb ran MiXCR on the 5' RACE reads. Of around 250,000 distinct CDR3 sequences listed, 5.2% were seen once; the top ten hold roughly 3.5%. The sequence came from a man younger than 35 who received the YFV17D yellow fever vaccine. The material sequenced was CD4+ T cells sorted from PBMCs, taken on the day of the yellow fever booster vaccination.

The CDR3 spells CASTRDTPLHF. The CDR3 region has the DNA TGTGCCAGCACTAGAGATACACCCCTCCACTTT. The rearrangement links TRBV6-6 to TRBJ1-6; D is ambiguous. Per the germline V gene, CDR1 is MNHNY and CDR2 is SVGAGI (reference sequence). Trimming pared 7 bases from V and 11 bases from J, leaving 9 bases between. This CDR3 region has 11 residues.